This TCR beta chain was recovered during a study of blood T cell dynamics during melanoma immunotherapy. The method was immunoSEQ multiplex PCR; TCRdb's version includes in-frame clones alone and lacks a portion of them. The sample yields 10,000 to 15,000 clones, 85% to 90% seen once. This CDR3 is 12 amino acids long. Per germline, CDR1 SGHTA and CDR2 FQGNSA. V was shortened by 4 bases and J by 8 bases, with 9 bases between the two germline ends. Sample time point: pre-treatment baseline. The sample consisted of blood, taken from a patient treated with checkpoint blockade. The chain has TRBV7-2 and TRBJ2-1; D is ambiguous. The TCR originated in a human donor with melanoma. CDR3 in amino acids: CASSSSTHEQFF. The CDR3 bases are TGTGCCAGCAGCTCCTCAACACATGAGCAGTTCTTC.